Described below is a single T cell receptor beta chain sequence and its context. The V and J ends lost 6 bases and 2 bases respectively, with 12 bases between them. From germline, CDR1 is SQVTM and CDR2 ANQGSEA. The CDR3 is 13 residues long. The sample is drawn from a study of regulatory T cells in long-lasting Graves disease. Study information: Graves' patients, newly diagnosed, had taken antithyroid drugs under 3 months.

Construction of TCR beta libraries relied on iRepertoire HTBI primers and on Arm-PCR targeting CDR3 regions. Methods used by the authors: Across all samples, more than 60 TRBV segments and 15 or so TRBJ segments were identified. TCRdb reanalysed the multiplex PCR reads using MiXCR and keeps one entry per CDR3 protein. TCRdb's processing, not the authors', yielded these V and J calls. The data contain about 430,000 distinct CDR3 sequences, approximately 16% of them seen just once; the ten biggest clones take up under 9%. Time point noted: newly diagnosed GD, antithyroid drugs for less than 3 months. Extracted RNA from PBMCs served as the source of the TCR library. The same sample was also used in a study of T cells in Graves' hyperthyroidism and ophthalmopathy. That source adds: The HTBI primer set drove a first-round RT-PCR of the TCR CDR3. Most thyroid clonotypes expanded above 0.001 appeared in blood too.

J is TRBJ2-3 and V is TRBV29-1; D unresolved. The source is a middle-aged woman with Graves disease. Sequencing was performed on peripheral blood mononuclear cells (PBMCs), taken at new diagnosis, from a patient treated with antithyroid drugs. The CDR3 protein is CSVWEYNTDTQYF. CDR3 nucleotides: TGCAGCGTCTGGGAATATAACACAGATACGCAGTATTTT.